The rows below give T cell receptor beta chains drawn from one sample of a study of beta chain features in type 1 diabetes. Libraries were prepared by immunoSEQ multiplex PCR; TCRdb keeps only in-frame clonotypes and omits some of them. The table has some 330,000 clones, about 11% seen once. The sequenced sample was naive CD4+ T cells from blood. The receptors come from a woman aged 30 to 39 in good health. Both conserved end residues are part of each CDR3. D genes are given only for firm matches. A row's size may be missing; if present it is once, few, many or a size class.

V: TRBV7-9; size: -; D: TRBD1; J: TRBJ2-5; CDR3: CASSLGTAQETQYF; DNA: TGTGCCAGCAGCCTTGGGACAGCTCAAGAGACCCAGTACTTC
V: TRBV28; size: -; D: -; J: TRBJ2-3; CDR3: CASSLDYSGVRTDTQYF; DNA: TGTGCCAGCAGTTTAGACTATTCGGGGGTGAGAACAGATACGCAGTATTTT
V: TRBV9; size: -; D: TRBD1; J: TRBJ1-4; CDR3: CASSAGTGEKLFF; DNA: TGTGCCAGCAGCGCCGGGACAGGGGAAAAACTGTTTTTT
V: TRBV5-6; size: few; D: TRBD1; J: TRBJ2-3; CDR3: CASSYGQGGFLQDTQYF; DNA: TGTGCCAGCAGCTACGGACAGGGAGGTTTCCTTCAAGATACGCAGTATTTT
V: TRBV29-1; size: -; D: TRBD1; J: TRBJ2-3; CDR3: CSVEDPAGGIDTQYF; DNA: TGCAGCGTTGAAGATCCAGCAGGGGGCATAGATACGCAGTATTTT
V: TRBV5-1; size: -; D: TRBD2; J: TRBJ2-1; CDR3: CASSLALAGGSSYNEQFF; DNA: TGCGCCAGCAGCTTGGCACTAGCGGGAGGGAGCTCCTACAATGAGCAGTTCTTC
V: TRBV29-1; size: -; D: -; J: TRBJ2-7; CDR3: CSVEESSLGGSEQYF; DNA: TGCAGCGTTGAAGAGTCGTCACTAGGGGGAAGCGAGCAGTACTTC
V: TRBV4-3; size: few; D: -; J: TRBJ1-1; CDR3: CASSQTRVGTEAFF; DNA: TGCGCCAGCAGCCAAACCAGGGTGGGCACTGAAGCTTTCTTT
V: TRBV6-6; size: -; D: TRBD1; J: TRBJ2-7; CDR3: CASSYSTGFEQYF; DNA: TGTGCCAGCAGTTATTCGACAGGGTTCGAGCAGTACTTC
V: TRBV28; size: -; D: -; J: TRBJ2-7; CDR3: CASSSTVYEQYF; DNA: TGTGCCAGCAGTTCGACAGTATACGAGCAGTACTTC
V: TRBV2; size: few; D: -; J: TRBJ2-7; CDR3: CASSIAGAYEQYF; DNA: TGTGCCAGCAGTATCGCAGGGGCCTACGAGCAGTACTTC
V: TRBV21-1; size: -; D: -; J: TRBJ1-5; CDR3: CASSKARTGHQPQHF; DNA: TGTGCCAGCAGCAAAGCGCGTACAGGGCACCAGCCCCAGCATTTT
V: TRBV28; size: -; D: -; J: TRBJ2-5; CDR3: CASSLGGKETQYF; DNA: TGTGCCAGCAGTTTAGGAGGGAAGGAGACCCAGTACTTC
V: TRBV11-2; size: few; D: -; J: TRBJ1-5; CDR3: CASSDTNSNQPQHF; DNA: TGTGCCAGCAGCGACACAAATAGCAATCAGCCCCAGCATTTT
V: TRBV28; size: -; D: TRBD2; J: TRBJ2-3; CDR3: CASSLGLAGGRVWDTQYF; DNA: TGTGCCAGCAGTTTAGGGCTAGCGGGAGGTCGAGTTTGGGATACGCAGTATTTT
V: TRBV28; size: -; D: TRBD1; J: TRBJ1-1; CDR3: CASRAGGLNTEAFF; DNA: TGTGCCAGCAGGGCAGGGGGTTTGAACACTGAAGCTTTCTTT
V: TRBV28; size: few; D: -; J: TRBJ2-5; CDR3: CASKAGWYQETQYF; DNA: TGTGCCAGCAAGGCGGGCTGGTACCAAGAGACCCAGTACTTC
V: TRBV18; size: -; D: -; J: TRBJ1-1; CDR3: CASSPGQWNTEAFF; DNA: TGTGCCAGCTCACCGGGACAATGGAACACTGAAGCTTTCTTT
V: TRBV5-4; size: -; D: -; J: TRBJ2-5; CDR3: CASSLGTMASIKETQYF; DNA: TGTGCCAGCAGCTTGGGAACGATGGCTAGCATAAAAGAGACCCAGTACTTC
V: TRBV5-1; size: -; D: TRBD1; J: TRBJ2-3; CDR3: CASSTGQGPTDTQYF; DNA: TGCGCCAGCAGCACGGGACAGGGGCCAACAGATACGCAGTATTTT
V: TRBV7-2; size: few; D: -; J: TRBJ2-7; CDR3: CASSFLTVSDEQYF; DNA: TGTGCCAGCAGCTTTCTGACAGTTTCCGACGAGCAGTACTTC
V: TRBV4-3; size: few; D: TRBD2; J: TRBJ2-1; CDR3: CASSQTSGTYNEQFF; DNA: TGCGCCAGCAGCCAGACTAGCGGGACCTACAATGAGCAGTTCTTC